This T cell receptor delta chain was profiled in a study of gamma-delta T cells after stem cell transplantation. TCRdb made new clone calls on the RT-PCR reads using CATT. The data contain about 510 delta-chain clones, about a sixth of them singletons. Losses at the gene ends were 0 bases for V and 6 bases for J; bases not matched to a gene: 17. The V gene's germline CDR1 is TSWWSYY and CDR2 QGS. The CDR3 spans 19 residues. The rearrangement links TRDV1 to TRDJ1, with TRDD2 matching over 9 bases. This TCR was sampled from a human donor. It is not recorded whose cells these are; they may come from a transplant donor. Material: gamma-delta T cells. CDR3 DNA sequence: TGTGCTCTTGGGGAACTCTGGCCTTCCTACGAGGGATACCTATATAAACTCATCTTT. This codes for CALGELWPSYEGYLYKLIF.